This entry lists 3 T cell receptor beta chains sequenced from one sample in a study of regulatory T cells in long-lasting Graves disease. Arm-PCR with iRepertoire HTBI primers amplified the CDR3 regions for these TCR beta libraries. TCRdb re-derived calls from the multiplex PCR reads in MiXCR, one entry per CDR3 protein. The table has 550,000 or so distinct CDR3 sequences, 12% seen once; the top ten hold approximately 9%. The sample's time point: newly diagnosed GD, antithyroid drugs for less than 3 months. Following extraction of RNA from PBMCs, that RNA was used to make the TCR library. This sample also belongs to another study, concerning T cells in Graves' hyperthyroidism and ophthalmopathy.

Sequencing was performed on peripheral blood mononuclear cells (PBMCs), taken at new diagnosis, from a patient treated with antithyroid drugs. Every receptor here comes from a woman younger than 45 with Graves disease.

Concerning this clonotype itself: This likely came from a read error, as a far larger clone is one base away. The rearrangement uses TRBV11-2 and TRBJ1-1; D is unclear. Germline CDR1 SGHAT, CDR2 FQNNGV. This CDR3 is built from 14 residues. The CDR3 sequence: CASSLLSMNTEASF. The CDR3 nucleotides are TGTGCCAGCAGCTTACTCAGTATGAACACTGAAGCTTCCTTT.

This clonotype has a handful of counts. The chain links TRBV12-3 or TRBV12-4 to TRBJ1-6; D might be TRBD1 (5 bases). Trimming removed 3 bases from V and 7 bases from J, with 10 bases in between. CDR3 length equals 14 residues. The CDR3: CASSFSAGNSPLHF. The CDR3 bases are TGTGCCAGCAGTTTCTCGGCAGGGAATTCACCCCTCCACTTT.

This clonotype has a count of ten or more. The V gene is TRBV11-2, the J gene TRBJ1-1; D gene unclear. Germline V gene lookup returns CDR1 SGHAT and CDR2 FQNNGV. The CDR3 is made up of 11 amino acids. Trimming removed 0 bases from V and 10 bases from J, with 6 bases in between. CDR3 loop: CASSLDLRAFF. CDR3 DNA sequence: TGTGCCAGCAGCTTAGATCTAAGAGCTTTCTTT.